These T cell receptor beta chains were read from a single sample in a study of cytomegalovirus exposure and HLA in healthy donors. Some clones are missing from TCRdb's copy, which holds only in-frame ones; the method was immunoSEQ multiplex PCR. Among about 190,000 clones listed, around 81% were seen once. Sequencing used PBMCs. Receptor source: a man between 18 and 29 years old in good health and CMV-seronegative. CDR3s include the opening cysteine and the closing phenylalanine or tryptophan. The D gene is left open where the match is weak. Clone size appears in some rows only: once, few, many, or a class for an expanded clone.

TRBV4-3,few,TRBJ1-1,NA,TGCGCCAGCAGCCAAGATCAGGGGCGTACTGAAGCTTTCTTT,CASSQDQGRTEAFF
TRBV9,NA,TRBJ2-3,TRBD1,TGTGCCAGCAGCGTAGGGAGCGGCAACATCAGGGGGACAGATACGCAGTATTTT,CASSVGSGNIRGTDTQYF
TRBV4-3,NA,TRBJ1-5,NA,TGCGCCAGCAGCCAAGATCACAGTCATAGCAATCAGCCCCAGCATTTT,CASSQDHSHSNQPQHF
TRBV5-4,NA,TRBJ1-1,NA,TGTGCCCATGGGGCAGACCCTTACCTGAACACTGAAGCTTTCTTT,CAHGADPYLNTEAFF
TRBV19,NA,TRBJ1-2,NA,TGTGCCAGTAGTACGGCTTCACAGGATAACTATGGCTACACCTTC,CASSTASQDNYGYTF
TRBV9,NA,TRBJ1-2,NA,TGTGCCAGCAGCGTCGGGGGGGGTCGATATGGCTACACCTTC,CASSVGGGRYGYTF
TRBV7-9,NA,TRBJ2-3,NA,TGTGCCAGCAGCCACACAGATACGCAGTATTTT,CASSHTDTQYF
TRBV4-1,once,TRBJ2-7,NA,TGCGCCAGCAGCCAAGATGGATCAGGGGAGGAGCAGTACTTC,CASSQDGSGEEQYF
TRBV13,NA,TRBJ2-3,TRBD2,TGTGCCAGCAGCTTCCTAGCGGGGGGGGCCACAGATACGCAGTATTTT,CASSFLAGGATDTQYF
TRBV7-8,NA,TRBJ2-7,TRBD1,TGTGCCAGCAGCTTCCGACAGGGGTTGTACGAGCAGTACTTC,CASSFRQGLYEQYF
TRBV13,NA,TRBJ2-7,TRBD1,TGTGCCAGCAGCCCAATAAATGGACAGGGTTCCGAGCAGTACTTC,CASSPINGQGSEQYF
TRBV7-2,NA,TRBJ2-1,NA,TGTGCCAGCAGCTCGACTAGGTCTAGCTACAATGAGCAGTTCTTC,CASSSTRSSYNEQFF
TRBV6-6,NA,TRBJ2-1,TRBD1,TGTGCCAGCAGTTACTCAAGACAGGGCTCGGGAGAGCAGTTCTTC,CASSYSRQGSGEQFF
TRBV27,NA,TRBJ2-1,TRBD1,TGTGCCAGCAGGTGGACAGGGGGATTGGATGAGCAGTTCTTC,CASRWTGGLDEQFF
TRBV2,once,TRBJ2-7,NA,TGTGCCAGCAGCCAGGGGCTCTCCTACGAGCAGTACTTC,CASSQGLSYEQYF
TRBV12-5,once,TRBJ1-1,NA,TGTGCTAGTGGACTCGTTGGGGCCACTGAAGCTTTCTTT,CASGLVGATEAFF
TRBV19,NA,TRBJ1-1,NA,TGTGCCAGTTTCCCAGATGACAGGCCACGGGAAGCTTTCTTT,CASFPDDRPREAFF
TRBV6-1,NA,TRBJ2-1,TRBD1,TGTGCCAGCAGCAAAAGACAGGGGATGGACAATGAGCAGTTCTTC,CASSKRQGMDNEQFF
TRBV7-3,NA,TRBJ2-5,NA,TGTGCCAGCAGCTTAATTCCAGGGCCTAAAGAGACCCAGTACTTC,CASSLIPGPKETQYF
TRBV6-5,NA,TRBJ2-7,TRBD2,TGTGCCAGCAGTCGGGGTGGGGCGGGAGGGGACGAGCAGTACTTC,CASSRGGAGGDEQYF
TRBV7-8,NA,TRBJ2-7,TRBD1,TGTGCCAGCAGCCTTCGTCCGGGACAGAGCTCCTACGAGCAGTACTTC,CASSLRPGQSSYEQYF
TRBV4-1,NA,TRBJ2-7,NA,TGCGCCAGCAGCCCATTACAGGGTTCTGGCGAGCAGTACTTC,CASSPLQGSGEQYF
TRBV5-1,NA,TRBJ2-7,TRBD1,TGCGCCAGCAGCTTAGGGACAGGGGTAGGGGAGCAGTACTTC,CASSLGTGVGEQYF
TRBV7-6,NA,TRBJ2-1,TRBD2,TGTGCCAGCAGCTTACCACAGGGAACCGGGACTAGCGGGAGTGGTTATGAGCAGTTCTTC,CASSLPQGTGTSGSGYEQFF
TRBV6-5,NA,TRBJ2-7,NA,TGTGCCAGCAGTTACGCGGGGGCGAGCTCCTACGAGCAGTACTTC,CASSYAGASSYEQYF
TRBV15,NA,TRBJ2-7,TRBD1,TGTGCCAAAGCTGGGACAGCCCTATCCTACGAGCAGTACTTC,CAKAGTALSYEQYF
TRBV28,few,TRBJ2-5,NA,TGTGCCAGCAGCATACTCCAAGAGACCCAGTACTTC,CASSILQETQYF
TRBV12-2,NA,TRBJ1-3,NA,TGTGCAAGGACAGGAAACTCTGGAAACACCATATATTTT,CARTGNSGNTIYF
TRBV27,NA,TRBJ2-7,TRBD1,TGTGCCAGCGCCTTCTCCGTGCGGCTTCGGGACAGGGGATACGAGCAGTACTTC,CASAFSVRLRDRGYEQYF
TRBV5-3,NA,TRBJ2-7,NA,TGTGCCAGAAGCACCCCGGGAAGACAGCAGTACTTC,CARSTPGRQQYF
TRBV23-1,few,TRBJ1-4,NA,TGCGCCAGCAGCCGCAGGGGTCGAGTTAATACTGAAAAACTGTTTTTT,CASSRRGRVNTEKLFF
TRBV27,NA,TRBJ2-2,TRBD1,TGTGCCAGCAGTTTAGGGACAGGGACCGGGGAGCTGTTTTTT,CASSLGTGTGELFF
TRBV7-2,NA,TRBJ1-5,NA,TGTGCCAGCAGCCCTGACAGGTCGCGAGGTTCGCCCCAGCATTTT,CASSPDRSRGSPQHF
TRBV6-5,NA,TRBJ2-1,TRBD2,TGTGCCAGCAGTTCCGGACTAGCGAGCAATGAGCAGTTCTTC,CASSSGLASNEQFF
TRBV4-3,once,TRBJ2-4,NA,TGCGCCAGCAGCCCTCCAGGTGACCTAGCCAAAAACATTCAGTACTTC,CASSPPGDLAKNIQYF
TRBV10-3,NA,TRBJ1-4,TRBD1,TGTGCCATCAGTGAAAGAGGACAGGAGTATGAAAAACTGTTTTTT,CAISERGQEYEKLFF
TRBV11-2,NA,TRBJ1-2,TRBD1,TGTGCCAGCAGCTTGGACAGGGATTATGGCTACACCTTC,CASSLDRDYGYTF
TRBV28,few,TRBJ1-1,NA,TGTGCCAGCAGTTTCTGGGGCCCTCCGGACGGGGCTTTCTTT,CASSFWGPPDGAFF
TRBV25-1,NA,TRBJ2-7,NA,TGTGCCAGCGAAGCGGGACAGGTTCCCTACGAGCAGTACTTC,CASEAGQVPYEQYF
TRBV6-1,NA,TRBJ1-1,NA,TGTGCCAGCAGTGAATCTCAGGGGTCCTCTGAAGCTTTCTTT,CASSESQGSSEAFF
TRBV6-5,NA,TRBJ1-1,NA,TGTGCCAGCAGACCCGACAGGATAATCGCTGAAGCTTTCTTT,CASRPDRIIAEAFF
TRBV6-5,many,TRBJ2-2,NA,TGTGCCAGCAAATCTACGCAGGGTCACACCGGGGAGCTGTTTTTT,CASKSTQGHTGELFF
TRBV6-1,NA,TRBJ1-2,NA,TGTGCCAGCAGCCCCCGGACACGCTATGGCTACACCTTC,CASSPRTRYGYTF
TRBV6-1,NA,TRBJ2-1,NA,TGTGCCAGCAGTACAGGACAGCCCAATGAGCAGTTCTTC,CASSTGQPNEQFF
TRBV19,NA,TRBJ1-1,NA,TGTGCCAGTAGTCAGTACAGGGACACTGAAGCTTTCTTT,CASSQYRDTEAFF
TRBV14,NA,TRBJ2-1,NA,TGTGCCAGCAGCCAAGATGGGGGCCCCTACAATGAGCAGTTCTTC,CASSQDGGPYNEQFF
TRBV15,NA,TRBJ1-2,NA,TGTGCCACCAGCAGAGGTCTCCGGGGGGCTGTGGGCTATGGCTACACCTTC,CATSRGLRGAVGYGYTF
TRBV4-2,NA,TRBJ2-5,TRBD2,TGTGCCAGCAGCCAAGATGGGAGCCCTCGGGGATGGGCGGGAGGTCGGGAGACCCAGTACTTC,CASSQDGSPRGWAGGRETQYF